This TCR beta chain was identified in a study of human T cells and chemical hapten exposure. Study-wide background: For the approximately 23-week duration of the study, patients were given weekly doses of diphenylcyclopropenone on the scalp. The study enrolled mostly female patients with alopecia areata, totalis or universalis.

In TCRdb, the RACE reads were re-called with MiXCR into one record per CDR3 protein. The repertoire holds about 120,000 distinct CDR3 sequences, roughly an eighth seen once, with approximately 0.89% in the top ten. Remarks on this clonotype: Its specificity is unknown.

Per germline, CDR1 SGHTA and CDR2 FQGNSA. V gave up 5 bases and J gave up 3 bases, with 15 bases separating them. The CDR3 consists of 15 residues. Whole-study results and caveats: It should be noted that donors had alopecia, so their immune response may differ from healthy people's. Among expanded TCRs, significantly more large CDR3 similarity clusters formed than among controls.

Documented time point: patch test 1, 2 weeks after DPC sensitization. The treatment was: therapeutic diphenylcyclopropenone sensitization with weekly scalp DPC. The sequence derives from a man aged 18 to 29 with alopecia areata. Some clones in this sample may be carry-over from other donors' samples. This sample comprised whole blood, obtained in connection with sensitization to the hapten diphenylcyclopropenone (DPC). The chain links TRBV7-2 to TRBJ2-3; D is possibly TRBD1 or TRBD2 (6 bases each). For the CDR3, the DNA is TGTGCCAGCAGCCCGTCCGGGGGCGGGACAGATACGCAGTATTTT. Amino acids: CASSPSGGGTDTQYF.